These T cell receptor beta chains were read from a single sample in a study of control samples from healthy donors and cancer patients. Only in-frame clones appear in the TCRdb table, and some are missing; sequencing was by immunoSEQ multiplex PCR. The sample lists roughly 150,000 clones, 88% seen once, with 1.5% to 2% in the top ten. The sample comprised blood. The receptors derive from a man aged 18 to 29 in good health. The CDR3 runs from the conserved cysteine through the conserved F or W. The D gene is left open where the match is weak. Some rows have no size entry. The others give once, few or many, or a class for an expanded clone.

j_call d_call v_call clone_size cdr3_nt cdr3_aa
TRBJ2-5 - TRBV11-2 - TGTGCCAGCAGCTTAGATGCCAGGGGAGCGCGGCGGGAGACCCAGTACTTC CASSLDARGARRETQYF
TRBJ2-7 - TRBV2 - TGTGCCAGCAGTGAAACCCGCAGCTCCTACGAGCAGTACTTC CASSETRSSYEQYF
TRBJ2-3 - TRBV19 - TGTGCCCTATGGGATACGCAGTATTTT CALWDTQYF
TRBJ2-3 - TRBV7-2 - TGTGCCAGCAGCAAGGCAGGACGCACAGATACGCAGTATTTT CASSKAGRTDTQYF
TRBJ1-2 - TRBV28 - TGTGCCAGCAGCCGCCCCTCTCTACGGGGACGGGAGGGCTATGGCTACACCTTC CASSRPSLRGREGYGYTF
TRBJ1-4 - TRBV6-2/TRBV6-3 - TGTGCCAGCAGTTACCCCCTGGACGTAGGGAATGAAAAACTGTTTTTT CASSYPLDVGNEKLFF
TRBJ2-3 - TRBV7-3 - TGTGCCAGCAGCCCCGGACCTAGAGACATTGGCACAGATACGCAGTATTTT CASSPGPRDIGTDTQYF
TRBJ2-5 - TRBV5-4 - TGTGCCAGCAGCTTGGATCCAGCGGGCCAAGAGACCCAGTACTTC CASSLDPAGQETQYF
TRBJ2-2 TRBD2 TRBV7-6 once TGTGCCAGCAGCTTAGGAGCGGGGGGGGCCGGGGAGCTGTTTTTT CASSLGAGGAGELFF
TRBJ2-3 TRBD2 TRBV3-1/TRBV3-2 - TGTGCCAGCAGCCCCCACGGGGGGGACACAGATACGCAGTATTTT CASSPHGGDTDTQYF
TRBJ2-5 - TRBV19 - TGTGCCAGCGCAAACAGGGCAGATGAGACCCAGTACTTC CASANRADETQYF
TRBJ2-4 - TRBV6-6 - TGTGCCAGCAGTCCTCCGGGGCAGGTCAACATTCAGTACTTC CASSPPGQVNIQYF
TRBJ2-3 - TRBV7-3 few TGTGCCAGCAGCTTACCGGGGGGCCTGGAAAATACGCAGTATTTT CASSLPGGLENTQYF
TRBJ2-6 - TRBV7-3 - TGTGCCAGCAGCCCGTCCCCCGGGGTTGGGGCCAACGTCCTGACTTTC CASSPSPGVGANVLTF
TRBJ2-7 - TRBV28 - TGTGCCAGCAGCAAGCCTACTACAGGGTGGTCTTACGAGCAGTACTTC CASSKPTTGWSYEQYF
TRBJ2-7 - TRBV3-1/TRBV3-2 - TGTGCCAGCAGCCAAGACAGGGTGATCTCCTACGAGCAGTACTTC CASSQDRVISYEQYF
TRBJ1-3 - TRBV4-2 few TGTGCCAGCAGCCAAGACCCAGGGGAAGGTGGAAACACCATATATTTT CASSQDPGEGGNTIYF
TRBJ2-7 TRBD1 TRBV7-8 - TGTGCCAGCAGCCCATACAGGGGGCCAGGCTACGAGCAGTACTTC CASSPYRGPGYEQYF
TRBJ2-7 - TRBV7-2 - TGTGCCAGCAGCATACAACACTACGAGCAGTACTTC CASSIQHYEQYF
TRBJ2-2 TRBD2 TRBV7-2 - TGTGCCAGCAGCCCAACCACCGGGACTATCGGCGGGGAGCTGTTTTTT CASSPTTGTIGGELFF
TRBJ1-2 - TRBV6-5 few TGTGCCAGCAGTTCTCGAAACAACTATGGCTACACCTTC CASSSRNNYGYTF
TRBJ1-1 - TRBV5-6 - TGTGCCAGCAGCTTGGCCAGAGGCGTTTCTGAAGCTTTCTTT CASSLARGVSEAFF
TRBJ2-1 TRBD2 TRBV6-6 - TGTGCCAGCAGTTCCGAGCGGGGCTCCTACAATGAGCAGTTCTTC CASSSERGSYNEQFF
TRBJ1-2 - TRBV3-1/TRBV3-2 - TGTGCCAGCAGCCAAGGACAGTACGGTTATGGCTACACCTTC CASSQGQYGYGYTF
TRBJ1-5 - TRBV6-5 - TGTGCCAGCAGGGTCCCGGGAGGCCAGCCCCAGCATTTT CASRVPGGQPQHF
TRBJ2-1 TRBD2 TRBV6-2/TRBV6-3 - TGTGCCAGCAGTCCGACTAGCGGGGGTTTTAATGAGCAGTTCTTC CASSPTSGGFNEQFF
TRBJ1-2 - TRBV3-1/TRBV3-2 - TGTGCCAGCAGCCAAGGAGGGCCTTATGGCTACACCTTC CASSQGGPYGYTF
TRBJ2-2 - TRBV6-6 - TGTGCCAGCACAGGCCCCACGGTCAACACCGGGGAGCTGTTTTTT CASTGPTVNTGELFF
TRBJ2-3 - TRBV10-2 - TGCGCCAGCAGTGGGCGGTTTGGGGGAGATACGCAGTATTTT CASSGRFGGDTQYF
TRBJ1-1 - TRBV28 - TGTGCCAGCAGCTCTCCGACCTGGGGCACTGAAGCTTTCTTT CASSSPTWGTEAFF
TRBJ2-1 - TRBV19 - TGTGCCAGTGGTTTCGGCGGGTCCTACAATGAGCAGTTCTTC CASGFGGSYNEQFF
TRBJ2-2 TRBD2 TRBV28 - TGTGCCAGCGGATTAGCGGGCGAGAACACCGGGGAGCTGTTTTTT CASGLAGENTGELFF
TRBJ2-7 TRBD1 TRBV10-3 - TGTGCCATCAGTGCGGACAGGATTTACTACGAGCAGTACTTC CAISADRIYYEQYF
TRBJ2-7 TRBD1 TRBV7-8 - TGTGCCAGCAGCTTAGAACCGGACAGGGGGGCCTACGAGCAGTACTTC CASSLEPDRGAYEQYF
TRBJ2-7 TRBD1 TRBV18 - TGTGCCAGCTCACCACCTCGGACAGGGGTAATCTACGAGCAGTACTTC CASSPPRTGVIYEQYF
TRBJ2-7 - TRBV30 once TGTGCCTGGAGCCTCGGACAGCGTGGGGAGCAGTACTTC CAWSLGQRGEQYF
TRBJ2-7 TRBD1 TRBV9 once TGTGCCAGCAGCTTCGGACAGGGTGGCTACGAGCAGTACTTC CASSFGQGGYEQYF
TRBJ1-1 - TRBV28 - TGTGCCAGCAGACCGAGGGTGTTGCCTGAAGCTTTCTTT CASRPRVLPEAFF
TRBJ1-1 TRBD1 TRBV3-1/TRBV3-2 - TGTGCCAGCAGCCAACTGACAGGGCTGAACACTGAAGCTTTCTTT CASSQLTGLNTEAFF
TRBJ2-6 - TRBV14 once TGTGCCAGCAGCCGTCGCTCGGACCCTTCTGGGGCCAACGTCCTGACTTTC CASSRRSDPSGANVLTF
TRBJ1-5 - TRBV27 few TGTGCCAGCAGTTTCGGGAGGAATCAGCCCCAGCATTTT CASSFGRNQPQHF
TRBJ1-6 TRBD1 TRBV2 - TGTGCCAGCAGTGAAGCGGAGACAGGGCAATATTCACCCCTCCACTTT CASSEAETGQYSPLHF
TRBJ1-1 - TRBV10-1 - TGCGCCGGCCTGCCGGGGACTGAAGCTTTCTTT CAGLPGTEAFF
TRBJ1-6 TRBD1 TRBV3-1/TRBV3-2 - TGTGCCAGCAGCCTTGGTCAGGGGGCGGCACCCCTCCACTTT CASSLGQGAAPLHF
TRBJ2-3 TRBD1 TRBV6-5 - TGTGCCAGCAGTTCTCAGACAGGGCAAGCAGATACGCAGTATTTT CASSSQTGQADTQYF
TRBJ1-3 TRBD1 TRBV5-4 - TGTGCCAGCGCCGCGGGACAGGGTTCGGGCGCTGGAAACACCATATATTTT CASAAGQGSGAGNTIYF
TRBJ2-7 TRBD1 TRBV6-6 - TGTGCCAGCAGTTACTCGGACAGGGTGAACTACGAGCAGTACTTC CASSYSDRVNYEQYF
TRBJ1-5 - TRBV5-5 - TGTGCCAGCAGCTCTTCCCAGGGGAGCACTCAGCCCCAGCATTTT CASSSSQGSTQPQHF
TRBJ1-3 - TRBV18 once TGTGCCAGCTCACCATGGGGGGACCTCTCTGGAAACACCATATATTTT CASSPWGDLSGNTIYF
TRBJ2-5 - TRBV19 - TGTGCCAGTAGTCCCCAGTTGCGTTACCAAGAGACCCAGTACTTC CASSPQLRYQETQYF
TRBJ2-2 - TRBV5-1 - TGCGCCAGCAGCTTAAACGGCGCGAACACCGGGGAGCTGTTTTTT CASSLNGANTGELFF
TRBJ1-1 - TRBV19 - TGTGCCAGTAGAAGCTTAGGAGGAGACGCTGAAGCTTTCTTT CASRSLGGDAEAFF
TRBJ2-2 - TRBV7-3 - TGTGCCAGCAGCTTTTGGCAGGACACCGGGGAGCTGTTTTTT CASSFWQDTGELFF
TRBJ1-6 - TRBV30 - TGTGCCTGGAGTGTACAGGCTGGGAATTCACCCCTCCACTTT CAWSVQAGNSPLHF
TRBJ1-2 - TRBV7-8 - TGTGCCAGCAGCCTAAGGACCGAGAACTATGGCTACACCTTC CASSLRTENYGYTF